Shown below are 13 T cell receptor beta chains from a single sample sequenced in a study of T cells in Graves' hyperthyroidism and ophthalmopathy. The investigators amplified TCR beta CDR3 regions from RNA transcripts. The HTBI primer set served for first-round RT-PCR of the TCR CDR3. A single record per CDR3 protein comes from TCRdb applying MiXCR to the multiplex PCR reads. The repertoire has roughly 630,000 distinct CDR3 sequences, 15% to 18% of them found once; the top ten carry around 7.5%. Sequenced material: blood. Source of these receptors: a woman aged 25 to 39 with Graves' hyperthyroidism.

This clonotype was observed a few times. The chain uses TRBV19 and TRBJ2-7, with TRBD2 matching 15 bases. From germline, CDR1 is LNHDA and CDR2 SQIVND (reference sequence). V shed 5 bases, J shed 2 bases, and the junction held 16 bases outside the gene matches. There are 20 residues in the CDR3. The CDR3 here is CASSPYLPGTSGRTPYEQYF. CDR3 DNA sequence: TGTGCCAGTAGTCCATACCTGCCTGGGACTAGCGGGAGGACACCCTACGAGCAGTACTTC. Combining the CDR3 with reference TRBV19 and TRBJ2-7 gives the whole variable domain DGGITQSPKYLFRKEGQNVTLSCEQNLNHDAMYWYRQDPGQGLRLIYYSQIVNDFQKGDIAEGYSVSREKKESFPLTVTSAQKNPTAFYLCASSPYLPGTSGRTPYEQYFGPGTRLTVT.

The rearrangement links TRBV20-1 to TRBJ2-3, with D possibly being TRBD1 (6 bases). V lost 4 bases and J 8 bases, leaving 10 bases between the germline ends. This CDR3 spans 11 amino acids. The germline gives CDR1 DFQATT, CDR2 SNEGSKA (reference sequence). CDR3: CSAIRGGTQYF. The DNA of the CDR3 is TGCAGTGCTATCAGGGGTGGTACGCAGTATTTT.

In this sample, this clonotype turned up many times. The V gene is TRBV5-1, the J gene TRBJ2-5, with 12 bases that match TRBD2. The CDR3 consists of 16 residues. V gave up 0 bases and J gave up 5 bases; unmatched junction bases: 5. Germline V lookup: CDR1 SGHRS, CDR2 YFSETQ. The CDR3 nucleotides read TGCGCCAGCAGCTTGGAACTAGCGGGAGGAAGGGAGACCCAGTACTTC. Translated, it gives CASSLELAGGRETQYF.

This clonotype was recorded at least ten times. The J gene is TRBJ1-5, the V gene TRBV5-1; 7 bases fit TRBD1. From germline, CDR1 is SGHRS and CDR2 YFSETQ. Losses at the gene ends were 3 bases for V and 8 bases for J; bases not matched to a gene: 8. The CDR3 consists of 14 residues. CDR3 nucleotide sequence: TGCGCCAGCAGCTCCGGACAGGCGGGTGAGCCCCAGCATTTT. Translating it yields CASSSGQAGEPQHF. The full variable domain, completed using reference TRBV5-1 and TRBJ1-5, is KAGVTQTPRYLIKTRGQQVTLSCSPISGHRSVSWYQQTPGQGLQFLFEYFSETQRNKGNFPGRFSGRQFSNSRSEMNVSTLELGDSALYLCASSSGQAGEPQHFGDGTRLSIL.

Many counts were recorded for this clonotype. Here the CDR3 reads CASSEELAGVSNTGELFF. In nucleotides, the CDR3 is TGTGCCAGCAGTGAAGAACTAGCGGGAGTTTCGAACACCGGGGAGCTGTTTTTT. This rearrangement joins TRBV2 to TRBJ2-2; 11 bases are shared with TRBD2. V trimming: 1 base; J trimming: 0 bases; junction bases outside the gene matches: 4. The CDR3 totals 18 residues. Germline CDR1 and CDR2: SNHLY and FYNNEI.

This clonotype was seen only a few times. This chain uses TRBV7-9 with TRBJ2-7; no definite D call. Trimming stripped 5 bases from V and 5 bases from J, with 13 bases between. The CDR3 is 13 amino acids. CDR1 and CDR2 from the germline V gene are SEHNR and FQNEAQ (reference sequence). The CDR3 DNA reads TGTGCCAGCAGCCCTCCGGGTAGGCACGAGCAGTACTTC. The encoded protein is CASSPPGRHEQYF.

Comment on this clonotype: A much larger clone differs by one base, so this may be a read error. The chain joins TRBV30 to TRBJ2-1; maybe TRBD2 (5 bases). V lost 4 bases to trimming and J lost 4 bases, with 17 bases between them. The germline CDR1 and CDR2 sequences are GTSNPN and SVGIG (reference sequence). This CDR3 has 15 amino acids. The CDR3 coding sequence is TGTGCCTGGAATGCACTAGTGGGTGCTTACAATGAGCAGTTCTTC. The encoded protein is CAWNALVGAYNEQFF.

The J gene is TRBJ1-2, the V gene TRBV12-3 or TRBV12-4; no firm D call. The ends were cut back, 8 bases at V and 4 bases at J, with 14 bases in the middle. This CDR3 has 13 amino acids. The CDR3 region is CASGKLSSYGYTF. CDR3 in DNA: TGTGCCAGCGGCAAGCTCAGTAGCTATGGCTACACCTTC.

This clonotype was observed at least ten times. The chain's CDR3 is CASSSWDKNTEAFF. The CDR3 coding sequence is TGTGCCAGCAGCTCTTGGGACAAGAACACTGAAGCTTTCTTT. The gene calls are TRBV3-1 and TRBJ1-1; TRBD1 is a possible D gene (6 bases). This CDR3 is 14 amino acids long. Germline assignment: CDR1 LGHDT and CDR2 YNNKEL (reference sequence). The V and J ends lost 5 bases and 1 base respectively, with 11 bases between them.

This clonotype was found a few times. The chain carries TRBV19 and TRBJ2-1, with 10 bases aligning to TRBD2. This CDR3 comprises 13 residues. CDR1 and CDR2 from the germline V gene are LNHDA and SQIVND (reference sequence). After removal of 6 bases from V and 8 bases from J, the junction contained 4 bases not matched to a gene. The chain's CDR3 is CASSQREGYEQFF. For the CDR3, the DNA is TGTGCCAGTAGCCAGCGGGAGGGCTATGAGCAGTTCTTC.

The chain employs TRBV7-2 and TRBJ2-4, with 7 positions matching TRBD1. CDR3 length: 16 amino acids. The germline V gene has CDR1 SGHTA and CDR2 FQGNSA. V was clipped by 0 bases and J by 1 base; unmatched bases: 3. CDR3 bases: TGTGCCAGCAGCTTAGCCTCACAGGGGGCCAAAAACATTCAGTACTTC. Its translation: CASSLASQGAKNIQYF.

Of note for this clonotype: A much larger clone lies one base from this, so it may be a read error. The CDR3, as DNA: TGTGCCAGCAGTGAGTCAGGGCAGGGCGAGCAGTACTTC. It codes for CASSESGQGEQYF. The J gene is TRBJ2-7, the V gene TRBV6-1, with TRBD1 as a possible D gene (5 bases). Germline lookup yields CDR1 MNHNS and CDR2 SASEGT. V lost 3 bases and J lost 6, with 12 bases in between. CDR3 length: 13 residues.

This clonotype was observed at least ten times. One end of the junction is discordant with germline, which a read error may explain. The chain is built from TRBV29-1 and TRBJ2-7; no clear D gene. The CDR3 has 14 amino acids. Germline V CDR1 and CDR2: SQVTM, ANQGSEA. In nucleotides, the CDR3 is TGCAGCGTGGAAGAAGACGGTAACTCCTACGAGCAGTACTTC. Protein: CSVEEDGNSYEQYF.